This TCR beta chain was sequenced in a study of post-analysis software for immune sequencing data. Prepared TCR beta cDNA libraries contained unique molecular identifiers. TCRdb redid the calling of the PCR reads with MiXCR, one entry per CDR3 protein. Of more than 500,000 distinct CDR3 sequences listed, roughly 34% were seen once; the top ten hold less than 6%. In its sample, this clonotype was seen a few times. Sample: blood. This sequence originates from a girl aged 2-17 years with multiple sclerosis.

The CDR3 bases are TGTGCCAGTAGACGGGGAAGCAAAGAGACCCAGTACTTC. It encodes CASRRGSKETQYF. This sequence joins TRBV19 and TRBJ2-5; D might be TRBD2 (5 bases). The CDR3 runs 13 residues. V lost 6 bases and J lost 3, with 11 bases in between. Germline lookup yields CDR1 LNHDA and CDR2 SQIVND (reference sequence).